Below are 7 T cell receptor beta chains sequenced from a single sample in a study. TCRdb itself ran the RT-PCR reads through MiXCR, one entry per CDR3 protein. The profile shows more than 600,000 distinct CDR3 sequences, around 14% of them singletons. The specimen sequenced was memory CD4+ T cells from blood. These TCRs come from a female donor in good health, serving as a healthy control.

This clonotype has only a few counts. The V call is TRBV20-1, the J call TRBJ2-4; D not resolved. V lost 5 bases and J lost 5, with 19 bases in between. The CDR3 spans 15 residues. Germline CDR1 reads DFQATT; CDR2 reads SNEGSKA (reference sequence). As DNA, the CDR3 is TGCAGTGCTTCCCCCCCGAATGGCGGAGAAAACATTCAGTACTTC. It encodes CSASPPNGGENIQYF.

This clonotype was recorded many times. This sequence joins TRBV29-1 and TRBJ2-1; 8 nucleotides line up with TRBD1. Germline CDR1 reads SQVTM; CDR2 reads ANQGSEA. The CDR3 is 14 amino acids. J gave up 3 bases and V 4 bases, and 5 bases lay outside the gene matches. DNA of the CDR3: TGCAGCGTTGCGGGGGACAGGAGCTACAATGAGCAGTTCTTC. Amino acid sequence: CSVAGDRSYNEQFF.

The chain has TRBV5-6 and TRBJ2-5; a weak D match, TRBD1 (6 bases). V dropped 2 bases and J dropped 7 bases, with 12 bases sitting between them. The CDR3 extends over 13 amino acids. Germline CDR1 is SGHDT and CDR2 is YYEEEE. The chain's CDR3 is CASSFSRGLTQYF. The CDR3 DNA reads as TGTGCCAGCAGCTTTTCGAGGGGGTTGACCCAGTACTTC.

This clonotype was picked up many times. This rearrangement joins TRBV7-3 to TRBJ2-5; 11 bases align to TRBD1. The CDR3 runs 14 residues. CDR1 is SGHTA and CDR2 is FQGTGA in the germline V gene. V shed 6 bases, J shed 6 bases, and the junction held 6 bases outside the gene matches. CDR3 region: CASSRDRGRKTQYF. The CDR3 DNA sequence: TGTGCCAGCAGTCGGGACAGGGGGAGGAAGACCCAGTACTTC.

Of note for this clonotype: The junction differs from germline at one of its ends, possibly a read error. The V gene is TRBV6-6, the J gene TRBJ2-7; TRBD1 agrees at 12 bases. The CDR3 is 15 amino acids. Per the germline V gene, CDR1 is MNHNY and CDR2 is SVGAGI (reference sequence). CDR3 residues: CASSQSGTGGYKQYF. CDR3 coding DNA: TGTGCCAGCAGTCAATCCGGGACAGGGGGCTACAAGCAGTACTTC.

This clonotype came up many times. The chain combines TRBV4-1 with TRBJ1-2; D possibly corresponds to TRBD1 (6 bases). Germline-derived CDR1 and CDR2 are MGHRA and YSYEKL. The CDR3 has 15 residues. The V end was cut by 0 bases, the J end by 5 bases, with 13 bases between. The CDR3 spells CASSQDGPGEYGYTF. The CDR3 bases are TGCGCCAGCAGCCAAGATGGGCCAGGGGAATATGGCTACACCTTC.

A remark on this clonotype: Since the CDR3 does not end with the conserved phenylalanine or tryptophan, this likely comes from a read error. This CDR3 is CATSDSSLAGVLEQFL. The CDR3 DNA sequence: TGTGCCACCAGTGATTCTTCCCTAGCGGGAGTCCTTGAGCAGTTCTTA. The chain carries TRBV24-1 and TRBJ2-1; 10 positions agree with TRBD2. The CDR3 consists of 16 residues. The germline gives CDR1 KGHDR, CDR2 SFDVKD. After removal of 2 bases from V and 9 bases from J, the junction contained 9 bases not matched to a gene.